The clone carrying this T cell receptor beta chain was detected ten times or more. Antigen: not known. The sample is drawn from a study of T cells in Graves' hyperthyroidism and ophthalmopathy. Overall study findings and caveats: Ophthalmopathy was predicted by the model a median of roughly 6.6 months ahead of onset. Among clonotypes expanded in thyroid above 0.001, most were also found in blood.

Clinical symptoms, serum thyroxine and TRAb, thyroid ultrasound and orbital computed tomography were used for the diagnoses. Authors of the study amplified TCR beta CDR3 regions from RNA transcripts. When the TCR CDR3 underwent first-round RT-PCR, the HTBI primer set was used. TCRdb used MiXCR to reprocess the multiplex PCR reads, holding one entry per CDR3 protein. The table lists roughly 580,000 distinct CDR3 sequences, 14% of them singletons. The V end was cut by 0 bases, the J end by 4 bases, with 10 bases between. The germline V gene encodes CDR1 SGHRS and CDR2 YFSETQ. The CDR3 is made up of 14 amino acids.

The sequencing sample was made of blood. The receptor was isolated from a woman aged 25 to 45 with Graves' hyperthyroidism that later progressed to Graves' ophthalmopathy. The chain links TRBV5-1 to TRBJ1-2; D is ambiguous. In DNA, the CDR3 is TGCGCCAGCAGCTTGGCCCTAGCCTCCTATGGCTACACCTTC. Translation: CASSLALASYGYTF.